The subject of this entry is one T cell receptor beta chain. The sample holds a few counts of this clonotype. Its target antigen remains unknown. Base qualities are not provided; no much larger clone lies one nucleotide away. The CDR3, from cysteine to phenylalanine, totals 13 residues. The CDR3 DNA has 39 bases and is translated from base 1. V drops 6 bases and J drops 2 bases, leaving 14 bases in between. The germline V gene encodes CDR1 SQVTM and CDR2 ANQGSEA. The receptor library was made with RT-PCR. Sequencer: Illumina HiSeq 2500. The public reads were reprocessed in TCRdb via fastp at Q25 and MiXCR, keeping in-frame beta chains. A single entry per CDR3 protein holds the most common genes and DNA from its merged rows. In all, the sample holds 450,000 to 600,000 distinct CDR3 sequences, and 15% to 20% of those were seen once. The ten largest make up 2.5% to 3.5% of the sample. The data derive from a study of response to subunit inactivated influenza vaccine (dated by TCRdb to between 2018 and 2020). Broadly, across the study: Deep quantitative profiling of the T cell receptor repertoire was used in the study to follow responses to a trivalent subunit inactivated influenza vaccine. What the study reported, not specific to this receptor: According to the authors, only a limited number of new T cells may be recruited by each seasonal influenza vaccination.

Sequencing was performed on CD4+ T cells sorted from PBMCs, taken roughly 24 months after vaccination. The sequence is built from TRBV29-1 and TRBJ2-7; possibly the D gene is TRBD1, per 6 matching bases. This sequence was found in a man in his fifties or sixties who received an inactivated influenza vaccine. Donor details come from another sample of the same person, matched by shared clones. CDR3 region: CSVRGQTTYEQYF. The DNA sequence is as follows: TGCAGCGTCCGCGGACAGACAACCTACGAGCAGTACTTC.